This TCR beta chain emerged from a study of beta chain features in type 1 diabetes. Study details: Similarity in age, gender and cell yields was seen between patients and healthy donors.

Expressed TCRB transcripts were sequenced because the entire RNA isolate underwent reverse transcription. Only in-frame clones appear in the TCRdb table, and some are missing; sequencing was by immunoSEQ multiplex PCR. The sample shows about 140,000 clones, less than 15% of them seen only once. Overall study findings and caveats: In patients and controls equally, PCR might favor templates that are shorter. Type 1 diabetes patients showed a moderate but significant shortening of TCRB CDR3s in all four CD4+ subsets. Because the template was cDNA, high-expressing cells might be over-represented.

This clone has a count of ten or more. The antigen remains unidentified. Germline V CDR1 and CDR2: SEHNR, FQNEAQ (reference sequence). The CDR3 runs 15 residues. V was clipped by 2 bases and J by 0 bases, with 5 bases between them. The sequencing input was central memory CD4+ T cells from blood. The TCR comes from a man younger than 35 with type 1 diabetes. The V and J genes are TRBV7-9 and TRBJ2-6, with D hard to call. The CDR3 DNA follows: TGTGCCAGCAGCTTACACAACTCTGGGGCCAACGTCCTGACTTTC. As protein: CASSLHNSGANVLTF.